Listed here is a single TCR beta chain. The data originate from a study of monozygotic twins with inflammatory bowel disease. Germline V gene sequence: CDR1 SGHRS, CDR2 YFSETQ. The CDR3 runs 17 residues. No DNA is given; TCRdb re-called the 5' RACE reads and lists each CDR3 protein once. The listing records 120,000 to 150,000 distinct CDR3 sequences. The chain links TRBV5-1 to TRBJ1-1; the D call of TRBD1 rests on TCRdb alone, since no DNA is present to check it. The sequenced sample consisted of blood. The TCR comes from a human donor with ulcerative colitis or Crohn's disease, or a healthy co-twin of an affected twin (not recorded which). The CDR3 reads CASSLGQGANLWTEAFF.